This record covers a single T cell receptor (beta chain). What antigen it recognizes has not been identified. No base quality values were provided; no much bigger clone lies one nucleotide off. The roughly 39 donors, aged about 6 to 100 years, were systemically healthy Caucasian individuals from Russia. Each donor gave ten milliliters of peripheral blood, collected into EDTA-treated Vacutainer tubes. PBMCs were isolated by Ficoll-Paque density-gradient centrifugation, with at least 7 million obtained per sample. Trizol reagent was used to extract total RNA from PBMCs, with at least 6 micrograms per sample. Naive CD45RAhigh/CD27high T cell percentages were measured by flow cytometry on a PBMC aliquot from every donor. V loses 6 bases at its end and J loses 7 bases; junction bases beyond the gene matches: 10. The CDR3 measures 14 amino acids from cysteine to phenylalanine. Solely the CDR3 DNA is kept, with 42 bases framed from the first base. CDR1 and CDR2 are read off the germline V gene (reference sequence) as DFQATT and SNEGSKA.

Library creation used 5' RACE. The data were produced on an Illumina HiSeq 2500. A second roughly 7 to 11 cycle PCR used a sample-barcoded 5' primer and a J-beta primer mix. Each TCR beta cDNA molecule received a unique molecular identifier from a template-switch 5' adaptor carrying 12 random nucleotides. At least 2.5 million CDR3-containing paired-end reads were obtained from each sample. First-strand cDNA was synthesized from all RNA with the Mint cDNA synthesis kit, primed by a TRBC-specific oligonucleotide. All cDNA was treated with uracil-DNA glycosylase and then went through a first 18-cycle PCR with the universal primers M1SS and BC2_uni_R. The published analysis was carried out like this. Each sample was normalized by randomly selecting 1 million high-quality reads, each carrying a distinct molecular identifier. Reads with shared molecular identifiers were discarded instead of being binned into consensus sequences. CDR3 identification, clonotype clustering and error correction used MiTCR with a Q25 quality threshold and the strictest error-elimination algorithm. A nonparametric unseen species model with Euler transformation was used to estimate lower-bound total TCR beta diversity. Using fastp at Q25 and MiXCR, TCRdb reprocessed the public reads and kept productive beta chains. Identical CDR3 protein sequences are pooled into one entry, listed with their most common genes and DNA. These V and J calls rely on TCRdb rather than the paper's analysis. Present in this sample are some 780,000 distinct CDR3 sequences, roughly 50% of which were seen just once. The ten most abundant clones make up about a quarter of the sample.

The data were taken from a study of blood T cells in healthy people across ages (dated by TCRdb to the mid-2010s). For the wider study: Template switching captured roughly one uniquely barcoded TCR beta cDNA molecule per two T cells in model experiments. To track age-related changes in TCR beta repertoire diversity, the study relied on deep sequencing normalized with unique cDNA molecular identifiers. The donors were split into four age groups: young (average about 15 years), middle-aged (about 40), aged (more than 55) and long-lived (over 75). To avoid experimental bias, donors of different ages were randomly spread across the sequencing lanes. The study analyzed two additional independent replicas of 1 million unique cDNA reads from the same blood draw for two donors, one aged 18 to 29 and one aged 80 or older.

Results the study describes overall, beyond this receptor: There was a strong correlation between observed TCR beta diversity and the percentage of naive T cells measured by flow cytometry. Donor CMV infection status was unknown, potentially confounding age-related changes in expanded clonotypes. As age increased, observed TCR beta diversity per million T cells dropped in a roughly linear way, and a significant reduction was already evident by age about 40. Conclusive comparison of naive and antigen-experienced compartments was prevented by the profiling of bulk unsorted PBMCs. Total diversity estimates from one million sequenced T cells were considered lower bounds and underestimates. Compared with the aged group, more naive CD4+ T cells, fewer expanded clones and increased TCR diversity were shown by the long-lived group, suggesting age selection.

The chain is made from TRBV20-1 and TRBJ2-1; the central 9 bases match TRBD2. Sequenced: blood. The clonotype was recovered from a man between 40 and 49 years old in good health. This receptor has the CDR3 CSAPRRGGVNEQFF. The DNA reads as follows: TGCAGTGCCCCCCGGCGGGGGGGCGTAAATGAGCAGTTCTTC.